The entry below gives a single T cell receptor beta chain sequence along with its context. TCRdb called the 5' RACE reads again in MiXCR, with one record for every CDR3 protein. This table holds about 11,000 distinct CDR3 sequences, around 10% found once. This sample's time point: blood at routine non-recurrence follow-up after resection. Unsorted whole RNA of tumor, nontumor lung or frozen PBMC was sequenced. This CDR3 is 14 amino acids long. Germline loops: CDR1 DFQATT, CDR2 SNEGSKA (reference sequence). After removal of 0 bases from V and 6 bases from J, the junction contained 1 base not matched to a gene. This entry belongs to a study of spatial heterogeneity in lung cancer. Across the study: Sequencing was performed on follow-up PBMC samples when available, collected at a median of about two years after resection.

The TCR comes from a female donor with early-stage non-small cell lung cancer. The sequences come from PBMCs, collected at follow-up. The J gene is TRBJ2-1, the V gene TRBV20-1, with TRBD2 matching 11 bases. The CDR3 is CSARDGTSGNEQFF. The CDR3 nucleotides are TGCAGTGCTAGAGATGGGACTAGCGGCAATGAGCAGTTCTTC.